The 27 T cell receptor beta chains in this list originate from one sample, sequenced in a study of blood T cell repertoires in COVID-19. Assay used: immunoSEQ multiplex PCR; TCRdb lists only in-frame clones, some missing. The data contain under 15,000 clones, 75% to 85% of them singletons. Input material: peripheral blood. The receptor set was obtained from a man aged 35 to 55 with active or convalescent COVID-19.

This rearrangement joins TRBV29-1 to TRBJ2-1, with TRBD2 identical over 10 bases. The J segment lost 10 bases and the V segment lost 4 bases, leaving 7 bases of the junction unmatched. This CDR3 spans 13 amino acids. CDR1 is SQVTM, CDR2 ANQGSEA, per germline. The CDR3 protein is CSVGLAGAGEQFF. The CDR3 coding sequence is TGCAGCGTTGGGCTAGCGGGAGCAGGGGAGCAGTTCTTC.

The rearrangement uses TRBV5-8 and TRBJ2-3; the match to TRBD2 covers 8 bases. Germline V gene data show CDR1 as SGHTS and CDR2 as YDEGEE. The CDR3 totals 16 residues. V gave up 5 bases and J gave up 0 bases; unmatched junction bases: 8. CDR3 loop: CASSSPGTRSTDTQYF. The CDR3 coding sequence is TGTGCCAGCAGTAGTCCCGGGACTAGGAGCACAGATACGCAGTATTTT. Full variable domain (outside the CDR3, taken from reference TRBV5-8 and TRBJ2-3): EAGVTQSPTHLIKTRGQQATLRCSPISGHTSVYWYQQALGLGLQFLLWYDEGEERNRGNFPPRFSGRQFPNYSSELNVNALELEDSALYLCASSSPGTRSTDTQYFGPGTRLTVL.

The chain combines TRBV6-5 with TRBJ2-2, with D possibly matching TRBD2 (6 bases). This CDR3 has 14 amino acids. Germline-derived CDR1 and CDR2 are MNHEY and SVGAGI. Between the trimmed V and J ends, which lost 8 bases and 3 bases, there was a span of 13 bases. CDR3 in amino acids: CASPTGVDTGELFF. The CDR3 DNA is TGTGCCAGCCCGACGGGAGTCGACACCGGGGAGCTGTTTTTT.

The genes are TRBV14 and TRBJ2-3; the match to TRBD1 covers 8 bases. The CDR3 covers 13 residues. CDR1 is SGHDN, CDR2 FVKESK, per germline. The V gene end was trimmed by 7 bases and the J gene end by 1 base; junction bases not matched to a gene: 1. The CDR3 loop reads CASNRGGTDTQYF. DNA for the CDR3: TGTGCCAGCAACAGGGGGGGCACAGATACGCAGTATTTT.

The J gene is TRBJ1-6, the V gene TRBV6-4; D call uncertain. Germline V gene lookup returns CDR1 MRHNA and CDR2 SNTAGT. The CDR3 contains 13 residues. V lost 5 bases and J 5 bases, leaving 7 bases between the germline ends. The DNA for the CDR3 is TGTGCCAGCAGTAGTACGGATAATTCACCCCTCCACTTT. Encoded protein: CASSSTDNSPLHF.

J is TRBJ1-4 and V is TRBV28, with 8 bases fitting TRBD1. CDR1 is MDHEN and CDR2 is SYDVKM in the germline V gene. J was trimmed by 7 bases and V by 2 bases; bases with no gene match: 3. The CDR3 sequence is 14 residues long. CDR3 protein: CASSLVQGVEKLFF. The CDR3 DNA reads TGTGCCAGCAGTTTAGTACAGGGGGTTGAAAAACTGTTTTTT.

The V and J genes are TRBV7-2 and TRBJ1-6; 7 nucleotides match TRBD1. V shed 8 bases and J 7 bases; nucleotides not matched to a gene: 8. CDR1 and CDR2 from the germline V gene are SGHTA and FQGNSA. CDR3 size: 14 residues. CDR3 DNA sequence: TGTGCCAGCTCGACAGGGACAGAAAATTCACCCCTCCACTTT. Encoded protein: CASSTGTENSPLHF.

This rearrangement joins TRBV10-1 to TRBJ1-2; 11 nucleotides match TRBD1. Germline CDR1 and CDR2: WNHNN and SYGVQD (reference sequence). J was trimmed by 8 bases and V by 6 bases; bases with no gene match: 5. The CDR3 consists of 13 residues. CDR3 region: CASSRDRGCGYTF. CDR3 in DNA: TGCGCCAGCAGCCGGGACAGGGGGTGCGGCTACACCTTC.

V is TRBV2 and J is TRBJ2-1; perhaps TRBD1 as D (6 bases). The CDR3 totals 16 residues. V was trimmed by 0 bases and J by 6 bases, leaving 15 bases between them. The germline V gene has CDR1 SNHLY and CDR2 FYNNEI. In DNA, the CDR3 is TGTGCCAGCAGTGAAGCGCTTCGTACAGGGTCCAATGAGCAGTTCTTC. Translated: CASSEALRTGSNEQFF. Full variable domain (outside the CDR3, taken from reference TRBV2 and TRBJ2-1): EPEVTQTPSHQVTQMGQEVILRCVPISNHLYFYWYRQILGQKVEFLVSFYNNEISEKSEIFDDQFSVERPDGSNFTLKIRSTKLEDSAMYFCASSEALRTGSNEQFFGPGTRLTVL.

The CDR3 here is CASSPYAGTSGRRVTGELFF. The CDR3 nucleotides are TGTGCCAGCAGCCCTTACGCCGGGACTAGCGGGAGGAGGGTCACCGGGGAGCTGTTTTTT. The chain is built from TRBV7-3 and TRBJ2-2; 15 bases fit TRBD2. With V trimmed by 5 bases and J by 4 bases, 14 bases remained unmatched. The CDR3 extends over 20 amino acids. The germline V gene encodes CDR1 SGHTA and CDR2 FQGTGA.

The chain links TRBV28 to TRBJ2-1; 7 bases are shared with TRBD2. CDR3 length equals 15 residues. Germline CDR1 is MDHEN and CDR2 is SYDVKM. V dropped 3 bases and J dropped 7; count of bases not matched to a gene: 9. This chain's CDR3 is CASSLPVGGVNEQFF. For the CDR3, the DNA is TGTGCCAGCAGTTTGCCCGTGGGGGGGGTGAATGAGCAGTTCTTC.

V gene TRBV5-4 combines with J gene TRBJ1-1; D remains ambiguous. The ends were cut back, 0 bases at V and 7 bases at J, with 7 bases in the middle. The germline CDR1 and CDR2 sequences are SGHNT and YYREEE (reference sequence). The CDR3 is made up of 12 amino acids. The CDR3 is CASSLATGEAFF. In DNA form, the CDR3 reads TGTGCCAGCAGCTTGGCTACGGGTGAAGCTTTCTTT.

This chain joins TRBV5-1 and TRBJ1-1; 9 bases line up with TRBD1. The CDR3 covers 15 residues. The trim removed 1 base at V and 3 bases at J, leaving 4 bases unmatched. Germline loops: CDR1 SGHRS, CDR2 YFSETQ. DNA of the CDR3: TGCGCCAGCAGCTTGAGGACAGGGGCAGACACTGAAGCTTTCTTT. Its protein product is CASSLRTGADTEAFF.

This clone was counted a single time. The V call is TRBV19, the J call TRBJ1-4, with D tentatively TRBD1 (5 bases). This CDR3 comprises 18 residues. CDR1 LNHDA and CDR2 SQIVND come from the germline V gene (reference sequence). V shed 6 bases and J shed 2 bases, with 22 bases lying between them. DNA of the CDR3: TGTGCCAGTAGATCCTCAACCGGGGGGATGGGGACTAATGAAAAACTGTTTTTT. It yields the protein CASRSSTGGMGTNEKLFF.

This clone was picked up one time. The CDR3 DNA sequence: TGTGCCAGCATGAGGAGACAGGGGGGAGAAAAACTGTTTTTT. Protein: CASMRRQGGEKLFF. This chain links TRBV2 with TRBJ1-4, with 9 nucleotides matching TRBD1. CDR3 length: 14 residues. After removal of 7 bases from V and 8 bases from J, the junction contained 8 bases not matched to a gene. CDR1 is SNHLY, CDR2 FYNNEI, per germline.

CDR3 sequence reads: CASSLNSAGNRQPQHF. CDR3 in DNA: TGTGCCAGCAGCTTAAACTCGGCAGGGAACCGTCAGCCCCAGCATTTT. The rearrangement joins TRBV7-2 to TRBJ1-5, with D possibly TRBD1 on 5 matching bases. Germline CDR1 is SGHTA and CDR2 is FQGNSA. V was cut by 2 bases and J by 6 bases, with 17 bases left in between. The CDR3 loop spans 16 amino acids.

This clone was seen a few times. The rearrangement links TRBV5-6 to TRBJ1-2; D not resolved. The CDR3 has 13 residues. With 4 bases removed from V and 3 bases from J, the gap between germline ends came to 10 bases. Germline-derived CDR1 and CDR2 are SGHDT and YYEEEE. The CDR3 DNA reads as TGTGCCAGCAGCCCCCAGGCCGACTATGGCTACACCTTC. Translation: CASSPQADYGYTF.

The J gene is TRBJ2-5, the V gene TRBV7-2, with D maybe TRBD1 (5 bases). V lost 0 bases and J 1 base, leaving 9 bases between the germline ends. Germline assignment: CDR1 SGHTA and CDR2 FQGNSA. The CDR3 is made up of 15 amino acids. The CDR3 region is CASSLAAQAQETQYF. Here the CDR3 DNA reads TGTGCCAGCAGCTTAGCCGCACAGGCCCAAGAGACCCAGTACTTC. Looking up the rest from reference TRBV7-2 and TRBJ2-5 gives the full variable domain: GAGVSQSPSNKVTEKGKDVELRCDPISGHTALYWYRQSLGQGLEFLIYFQGNSAPDKSGLPSDRFSAERTGGSVSTLTIQRTQQEDSAVYLCASSLAAQAQETQYFGPGTRLLVL.

This clone was seen a single time. The genes are TRBV24-1 and TRBJ2-1; D may be TRBD2 (5 bases). Between the trimmed V and J ends, which lost 1 base and 7 bases, there was a span of 13 bases. CDR3 length: 15 residues. The V gene's germline CDR1 is KGHDR and CDR2 SFDVKD. This CDR3 is CATSDLPAAANEQFF. CDR3 sequence (DNA): TGTGCCACCAGTGATTTACCAGCGGCTGCTAATGAGCAGTTCTTC.

The chain combines TRBV10-3 with TRBJ1-5; perhaps TRBD1 as D (6 bases). CDR1 ENHRY and CDR2 SYGVKD come from the germline V gene. This CDR3 comprises 14 residues. V gave up 4 bases and J gave up 6 bases, with 13 bases separating them. The CDR3 is CAISGPGEGQPQHF. The CDR3 bases are TGTGCCATCAGTGGGCCAGGGGAGGGTCAGCCCCAGCATTTT.

This sequence joins TRBV6-2 or TRBV6-3 and TRBJ2-1, with 10 bases identical to TRBD2. This CDR3 is 18 amino acids long. The V segment lost 0 bases and the J segment 2 bases; nucleotides outside the gene matches: 7. Germline values: CDR1 MNHEY, CDR2 SVGEGT. The CDR3, as DNA: TGTGCCAGCAGTTACTCTCCGGGACTAGCGCTACCCTACAATGAGCAGTTCTTC. It is translated as CASSYSPGLALPYNEQFF.

This clone was seen a few times. The genes are TRBV11-2 and TRBJ1-3; TRBD1 agrees at 8 bases. The CDR3 has 16 amino acids. The V gene end was trimmed by 3 bases and the J gene end by 0 bases; junction bases not matched to a gene: 4. From germline, CDR1 is SGHAT and CDR2 FQNNGV. The CDR3 protein is CASSFGTGFSGNTIYF. The CDR3 DNA follows: TGTGCCAGCAGCTTCGGGACAGGATTCTCTGGAAACACCATATATTTT.

This sequence joins TRBV5-5 and TRBJ2-7; TRBD2 matches 7 bases. Unmatched junction bases numbered 8, after V lost 4 bases and J lost 4 bases. The CDR3 has 14 residues. CDR1 SGHKS and CDR2 YYEKEE come from the germline V gene (reference sequence). The chain's CDR3 is CASSPYGGDYEQYF. DNA of the CDR3: TGTGCCAGCAGCCCCTATGGGGGGGATTACGAGCAGTACTTC.

The V gene is TRBV11-2, the J gene TRBJ1-1, with a possible D match to TRBD1 (6 bases). The CDR3 runs 14 residues. Germline V CDR1 and CDR2: SGHAT, FQNNGV. V lost 0 bases and J lost 4, with 9 bases in between. The CDR3, as DNA: TGTGCCAGCAGCTTAGATCAAGGGGGCACTGAAGCTTTCTTT. Protein product: CASSLDQGGTEAFF. The complete variable domain, with remaining parts taken from reference TRBV11-2 and TRBJ1-1, reads EAGVAQSPRYKIIEKRQSVAFWCNPISGHATLYWYQQILGQGPKLLIQFQNNGVVDDSQLPKDRFSAERLKGVDSTLKIQPAKLEDSAVYLCASSLDQGGTEAFFGQGTRLTVV.

The chain uses TRBV19 and TRBJ2-7; TRBD2 matches at 7 bases. Germline V CDR1 and CDR2: LNHDA, SQIVND (reference sequence). The CDR3 is 14 amino acids. Trimming at V came to 1 base and at J to 2 bases, leaving 2 bases not matched to a gene. CDR3 nucleotides: TGTGCCAGTAGTATAGGGGAGGGCCCCTACGAGCAGTACTTC. Translation: CASSIGEGPYEQYF.

The V and J genes are TRBV27 and TRBJ1-5, with a tentative D call TRBD1 (6 bases). The CDR3 has 15 residues. V lost 5 bases to trimming and J lost 0 bases, with 11 bases between them. The germline CDR1 and CDR2 sequences are MNHEY and SMNVEV (reference sequence). Written as DNA, the CDR3 is TGTGCCAGCAGTCTCTCAGGGGTTAGCAATCAGCCCCAGCATTTT. It encodes CASSLSGVSNQPQHF.

The CDR3 reads CASNEGLGGDNEQFF. In nucleotides, the CDR3 is TGTGCCAGTAATGAAGGACTAGGGGGGGACAATGAGCAGTTCTTC. The V call is TRBV19, the J call TRBJ2-1, with D possibly matching TRBD2 (7 bases). Germline V CDR1 and CDR2: LNHDA, SQIVND (reference sequence). Trimming took off 7 bases at V and 5 bases at J, with 18 bases between the two ends. CDR3 length equals 15 residues. The complete variable domain, with remaining parts taken from reference TRBV19 and TRBJ2-1, reads DGGITQSPKYLFRKEGQNVTLSCEQNLNHDAMYWYRQDPGQGLRLIYYSQIVNDFQKGDIAEGYSVSREKKESFPLTVTSAQKNPTAFYLCASNEGLGGDNEQFFGPGTRLTVL.